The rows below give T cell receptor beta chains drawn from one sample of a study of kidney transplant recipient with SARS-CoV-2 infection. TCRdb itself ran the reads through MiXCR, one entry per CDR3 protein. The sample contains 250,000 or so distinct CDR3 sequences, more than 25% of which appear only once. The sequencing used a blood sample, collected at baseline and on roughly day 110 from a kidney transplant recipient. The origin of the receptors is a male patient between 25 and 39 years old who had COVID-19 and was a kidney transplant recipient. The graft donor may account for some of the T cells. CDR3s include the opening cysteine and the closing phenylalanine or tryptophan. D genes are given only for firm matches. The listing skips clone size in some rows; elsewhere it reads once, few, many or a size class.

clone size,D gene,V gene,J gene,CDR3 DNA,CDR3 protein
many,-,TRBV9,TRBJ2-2,TGTGCCAGCAGCCCAGGGACGTCCTCGGGGGAGCTGTTTTTT,CASSPGTSSGELFF
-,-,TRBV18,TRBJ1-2,TGTGCCAGCTCATCACGGGCCACCCTATATGGCTACACCTTC,CASSSRATLYGYTF
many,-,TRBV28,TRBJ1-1,TGTGCCAGCAGTTTAGTTCGGGGGGGGGGCTACACTGAAGCTTTCTTT,CASSLVRGGGYTEAFF
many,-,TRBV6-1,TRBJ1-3,TGTGCCAGCAGTGAATCTGGCCGGGAAGACACCATATATTTT,CASSESGREDTIYF
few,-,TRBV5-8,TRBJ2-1,TGTGCCAGCAGCTTGGGGGACTCTCCCTACAATGAGCAGTTCTTC,CASSLGDSPYNEQFF
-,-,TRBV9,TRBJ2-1,TGTGACAGCAGCGCCTGGGACGGGGAGGATGAGCAGTTCTTC,CDSSAWDGEDEQFF
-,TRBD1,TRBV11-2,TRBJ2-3,TGTGCCAGCAGCTTAGGGACAGGTCCTAGCACAGATACGCAGTATTTT,CASSLGTGPSTDTQYF
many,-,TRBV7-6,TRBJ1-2,TGTGCCAGCAGCGTGAGCTTTGAATCTCGAAAGACCTATGGCTACACCTTC,CASSVSFESRKTYGYTF
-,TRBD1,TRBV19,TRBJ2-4,TGTGCCAGTAGTGACCGGGACAGGGAAAACATTCAGTACTTC,CASSDRDRENIQYF
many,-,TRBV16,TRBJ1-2,TGTGCCAGTAGCCCTCCGGCGGTCGTTAGAAAGACCTATGGCTACACCTTC,CASSPPAVVRKTYGYTF
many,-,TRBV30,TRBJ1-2,TGTGCCTGGAGATATGGACTGCTTACGGGCTACACCTTC,CAWRYGLLTGYTF
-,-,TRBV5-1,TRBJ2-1,TGCGCCAGCAGCTTGGCCCCTACTTCCTCCTACAATGAGCAGTTCTTC,CASSLAPTSSYNEQFF
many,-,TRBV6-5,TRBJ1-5,TGTGCCAGCCGGGACAACTATAGCAATCAGCCCCAGCATTTT,CASRDNYSNQPQHF
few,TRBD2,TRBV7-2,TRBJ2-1,TGTGCCAGCAGCTACTTTTGGACTAGCGGGAGAACGGATGAGCAGTTCTTC,CASSYFWTSGRTDEQFF
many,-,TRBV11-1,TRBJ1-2,TGTGCCAGCAGCCGCCCCTTTAAGGCTGGAAAGACCTATGGCTACACCTTC,CASSRPFKAGKTYGYTF
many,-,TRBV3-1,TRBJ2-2,TGTGCCAGCAGCGGCGATCATCCCATTTCAGGCTTGACCGGGGAGCTGTTTTTT,CASSGDHPISGLTGELFF
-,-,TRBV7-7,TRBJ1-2,TGTGCCAGCAGCACGGTACTTAAGTGCCGAAAGACCTATGGCTACACCTTC,CASSTVLKCRKTYGYTF
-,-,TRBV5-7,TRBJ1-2,TGTGCCAGCTTGTGCTCTCTTGCGCGAAAGACCTATGGCTACACCTTC,CASLCSLARKTYGYTF
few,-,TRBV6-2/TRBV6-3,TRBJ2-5,TGTGCCAGCAGTTACTTGCGGGGTCAAGAGACCCAGTACTTC,CASSYLRGQETQYF
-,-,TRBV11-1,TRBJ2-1,TGTGCCAGCAGCCTAAGGAATTTCCTCCAGGGGCAGGGAGAGCAGTTCTTC,CASSLRNFLQGQGEQFF
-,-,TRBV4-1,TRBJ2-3,TGCGCCAGCAGCCAACCATACACAGATACGCAGTATTTT,CASSQPYTDTQYF
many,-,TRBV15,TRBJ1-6,TGTGCCACCAGGTACACAGAGAACACACCCCTCCACTTT,CATRYTENTPLHF
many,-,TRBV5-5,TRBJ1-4,TGTGCCAGCAGCTCGATCTCGGGGTATGCAACTAATGAAAAACTGTTTTTT,CASSSISGYATNEKLFF
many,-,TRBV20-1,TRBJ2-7,TGCAGTGCTAGTGCGGGGGCTCGGCACGAGCAGTACTTC,CSASAGARHEQYF
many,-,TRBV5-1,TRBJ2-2,TGCGCCAGCAGCTTTCGACCAACCGCTAGCATGTCCACCGGGGAGCTGTTTTTT,CASSFRPTASMSTGELFF
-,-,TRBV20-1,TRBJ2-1,TGCGGTGTTAAGGACTCAGGACTGGACTACAATGAGCAGTTCTTC,CGVKDSGLDYNEQFF
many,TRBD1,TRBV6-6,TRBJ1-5,TGTGCCAGCAGTTACCAGGGGGCTTATCAGCCCCAGCATTTT,CASSYQGAYQPQHF
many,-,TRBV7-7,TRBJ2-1,TGTGCTAGCAGCCCCGCCCCGGCAGGTTTGTGGAATGAGCAGTTCTTC,CASSPAPAGLWNEQFF
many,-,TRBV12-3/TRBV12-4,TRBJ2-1,TGTGCCAGCAGTTTGATGGGACTGACCTACAATGAGCAGTTCTTC,CASSLMGLTYNEQFF
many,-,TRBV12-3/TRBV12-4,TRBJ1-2,TGTGCCAGCAGTATCGGAACCAGCTTCCGAAAGACCTATGGCTACACCTTC,CASSIGTSFRKTYGYTF
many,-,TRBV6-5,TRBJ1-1,TGTGCCAGCAGTTACTCAGGGTACGGCACTGAAGCTTTCTTT,CASSYSGYGTEAFF
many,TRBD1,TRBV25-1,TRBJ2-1,TGTGCCAGCAGTGAAACGGGACAGGGGGATGAGCAGTTCTTC,CASSETGQGDEQFF
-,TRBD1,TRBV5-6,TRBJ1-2,TGTGCCAGCAGCATCCCAGGGGGCGCGGATGGCTACACCTTC,CASSIPGGADGYTF
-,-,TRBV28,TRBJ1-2,TGTGCCAGCAGTGTATATTTTCCTTGGCGAAAGACCTATGGCTACACCTTC,CASSVYFPWRKTYGYTF
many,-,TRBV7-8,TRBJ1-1,TGTGCCAGCAGGAAAGACAGGTTCCGCGGATATGGCACTGAAGCTTTCTTT,CASRKDRFRGYGTEAFF
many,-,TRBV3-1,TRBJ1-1,TGTGCCAGCAGCCCCGGTGGTCCCATTTCAATTCGCACTGAAGCTTTCTTT,CASSPGGPISIRTEAFF
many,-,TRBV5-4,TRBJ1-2,TGTGCCAGCAACACGTACGTACCAGGAAAGACCTATGGCTACACCTTC,CASNTYVPGKTYGYTF
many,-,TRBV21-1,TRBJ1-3,TGTGCCAGCAGTCAGCTCTCTGGAAACACCATATATTTT,CASSQLSGNTIYF
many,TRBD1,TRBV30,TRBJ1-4,TGTGCCTGGAGTAGACAGGGTGGGAGTGAAAAACTGTTTTTT,CAWSRQGGSEKLFF
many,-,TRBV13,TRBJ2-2,TGTGCCAGCAGCCCCGGGACATACTCGAACACCGGGGAGCTGTTTTTT,CASSPGTYSNTGELFF
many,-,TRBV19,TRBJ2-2,TGTGCCAGTAGTTTTGGACGGTTCACCGGGGAGCTGTTTTTT,CASSFGRFTGELFF
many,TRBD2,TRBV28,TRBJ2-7,TGTGCCAGCAGTCAATGGGCCGGGACTAGTACATACGAGCAGTACTTC,CASSQWAGTSTYEQYF
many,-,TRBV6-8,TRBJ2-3,TGTGCCAGCTCGGAGAGCACAGATACGCAGTATTTT,CASSESTDTQYF
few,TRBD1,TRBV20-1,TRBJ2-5,TGCAGTGCTAGAGACCCACAGGGGGCGGGGGAGACCCAGTACTTC,CSARDPQGAGETQYF
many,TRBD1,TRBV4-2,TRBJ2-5,TGTGCCAGCAGCCAAGCCCCCAGGGGGGAGACCCAGTACTTC,CASSQAPRGETQYF
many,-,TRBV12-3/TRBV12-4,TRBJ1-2,TGTGCCAGCAGTTTCCGAGACAGCTTCCGAAAGACCTATGGCTACACCTTC,CASSFRDSFRKTYGYTF
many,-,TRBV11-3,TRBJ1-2,TGTGCCAGCAGCTATCGTAGCGATCTCGGAAAGACCTATGGCTACACCTTC,CASSYRSDLGKTYGYTF
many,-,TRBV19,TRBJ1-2,TGTGCCAGTAGTGACTGCGGGACAAATCGAAAGACCTATGGCTACACCTTC,CASSDCGTNRKTYGYTF
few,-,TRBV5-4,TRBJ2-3,TGTGCCAGCAGCTTAAGGGAGGCAGATACGCAGTATTTT,CASSLREADTQYF
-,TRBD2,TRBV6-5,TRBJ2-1,TGTGCCAGCAGGGAGGGACTATATCCCCTATCGCTATACAATGAGCAGTTCTTC,CASREGLYPLSLYNEQFF
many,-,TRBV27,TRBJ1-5,TGTGCCAGCAGTTTTAACTTAGGGGGCAATCAGCCCCAGCATTTT,CASSFNLGGNQPQHF
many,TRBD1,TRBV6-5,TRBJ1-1,TGTGCCAGCAGGGTGGGACAGGGTCACACTGAAGCTTTCTTT,CASRVGQGHTEAFF
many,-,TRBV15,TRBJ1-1,TGTGCCACCAGCAGAGATAGGGGTGAAGCTTTCTTT,CATSRDRGEAFF
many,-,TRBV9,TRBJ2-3,TGTGCCAGCAGCGTAGACGTAGATACGCAGTATTTT,CASSVDVDTQYF
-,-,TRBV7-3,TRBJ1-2,TGTGCCAGCAGCTTTCCCTCAGGGCGAGGGTACACCTTC,CASSFPSGRGYTF
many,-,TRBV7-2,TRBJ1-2,TGTGCCAGCAGCGGAGTACGCAGAGACGGAAAGACCTATGGCTACACCTTC,CASSGVRRDGKTYGYTF
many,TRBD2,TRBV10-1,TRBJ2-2,TGCGCCAGCAGTCAACATGGACTAGCGACCGGGGAGCTGTTTTTT,CASSQHGLATGELFF
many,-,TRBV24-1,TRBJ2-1,TGTGCCACCAGTGATAGGAACGGCGGCCCCGGGGATGAGCAGTTCTTC,CATSDRNGGPGDEQFF
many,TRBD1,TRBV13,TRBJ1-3,TGTGCCAGCAGCTTACGGGACAGGGGGCGAGGAAACACCATATATTTT,CASSLRDRGRGNTIYF
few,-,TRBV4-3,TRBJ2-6,TGCGCCAGCAGCCAAGATGAGGGCGGTGGGGCCAACGTCCTGACTTTC,CASSQDEGGGANVLTF